The 30 T cell receptor beta chains presented below share a single source sample, sequenced in a study of blood T cells in healthy people across ages. Combining a sample-barcoded 5' primer with a J-beta primer mix, a second PCR ran for about 6 to 11 cycles. A single record per CDR3 protein comes from TCRdb applying MiXCR to the 5' RACE reads. In the table there are around 1,600,000 distinct CDR3 sequences, approximately 43% of which are singletons. The sample taken for sequencing was blood. The receptor source for this set is a woman aged 18-29 years in good health.

This clonotype was observed a handful of times. The V and J genes are TRBV7-2 and TRBJ1-5; D remains ambiguous. Germline V lookup: CDR1 SGHTA, CDR2 FQGNSA. CDR3 length: 13 amino acids. V gave up 5 bases and J gave up 6 bases, with 11 bases separating them. The CDR3 sequence: CASSIDAGQPQHF. The CDR3 DNA is TGTGCCAGCAGCATAGATGCGGGTCAGCCCCAGCATTTT.

The rearrangement joins TRBV30 to TRBJ2-1; 13 bases are a match to TRBD2. After removal of 1 base from V and 7 bases from J, the junction contained 4 bases not matched to a gene. The germline V gene encodes CDR1 GTSNPN and CDR2 SVGIG (reference sequence). The CDR3 extends over 15 amino acids. The CDR3 spells CAWSGGLAGVNEQFF. In nucleotides, the CDR3 is TGTGCCTGGAGTGGCGGACTAGCGGGAGTAAATGAGCAGTTCTTC.

The chain carries TRBV20-1 and TRBJ2-1, with no clear D. Trimming removed 4 bases from V and 7 bases from J, with 5 bases in between. This CDR3 spans 10 amino acids. CDR1 is DFQATT and CDR2 is SNEGSKA in the germline V gene (reference sequence). CDR3 residues: CSAKENEQFF. CDR3 in DNA: TGCAGTGCTAAGGAGAATGAGCAGTTCTTC.

About this clonotype itself: A clone one base away is much larger, so this may be a read error. The chain combines TRBV2 with TRBJ2-1; 10 nucleotides match TRBD2. The CDR3 is 18 residues long. CDR1 is SNHLY and CDR2 is FYNNEI in the germline V gene. The CDR3 spells CASSELPSGSASYNEQVF. The CDR3 region has the DNA TGTGCCAGCAGTGAATTGCCTAGCGGGAGTGCATCCTACAATGAGCAGGTCTTC.

Points on this clonotype: Compared with germline, one end of the junction differs, possibly owing to a read error. This chain uses TRBV9 with TRBJ2-1, with 11 bases lining up with TRBD2. Germline CDR1 is SGDLS and CDR2 is YYNGEE. This CDR3 has 15 amino acids. The CDR3 coding sequence is TGTGCCAGCAGCGTAATAGCGGGAGGGTACAATGGGCAGTTCTTC. The encoded protein is CASSVIAGGYNGQFF.

V and J are TRBV9 and TRBJ2-7; 7 bases align to TRBD2. V lost 0 bases, J lost 4 bases, and 4 bases stayed unmatched. The CDR3 sequence is 14 residues long. Per germline, CDR1 SGDLS and CDR2 YYNGEE. The DNA of the CDR3 is TGTGCCAGCAGCGTAGTTGGCGGGAGTTACGAGCAGTACTTC. Amino acids: CASSVVGGSYEQYF.

V usage is TRBV12-3 or TRBV12-4 and J usage is TRBJ1-1, with D uncertain. V was pared by 5 bases and J by 4 bases, with 14 bases between. This CDR3 has 14 residues. CDR3 protein: CASSVGSLGTEAFF. CDR3 DNA sequence: TGTGCCAGCAGTGTAGGGAGTCTTGGCACTGAAGCTTTCTTT.

The chain links TRBV29-1 to TRBJ1-1, with TRBD1 as a possible D gene (5 bases). Germline V CDR1 and CDR2: SQVTM, ANQGSEA. The CDR3 has 11 amino acids. V was shortened by 8 bases and J by 5 bases, with 12 bases between the two germline ends. CDR3 sequence: CSRQSGTEAFF. The CDR3 nucleotides read TGCAGCAGACAGTCCGGGACTGAAGCTTTCTTT.

Notes on this clonotype: The junction departs from the called germline gene at one end, perhaps through a read error. The chain links TRBV5-1 to TRBJ2-1; no definite D call. The length of the CDR3 is 17 residues. The germline gives CDR1 SGHRS, CDR2 YFSETQ. The CDR3 loop is CASSLAGVRAFSNGQFF. The CDR3 DNA reads as TGCGCCAGCAGCTTGGCCGGAGTTCGAGCCTTTAGCAATGGGCAGTTCTTC.

J is TRBJ2-1 and V is TRBV4-1; no firm D call. The J call may be faulty, since TRBJ2-7 better matches the DNA end. This CDR3 is built from 12 residues. CDR1 is MGHRA and CDR2 is YSYEKL in the germline V gene. The CDR3 spells CASGQRYNEQYF. The CDR3, as DNA: TGCGCCAGCGGGCAGAGGTACAATGAGCAGTACTTC.

The chain is built from TRBV20-1 and TRBJ2-1; D perhaps matches TRBD2 (6 bases). The germline gives CDR1 DFQATT, CDR2 SNEGSKA (reference sequence). Trimming took 0 bases from V and 4 from J, leaving 10 bases between them. The CDR3 length is 14 residues. The CDR3 loop is CSARDHGSYNEQFF. In DNA form, the CDR3 reads TGCAGTGCTAGAGATCACGGGAGTTACAATGAGCAGTTCTTC.

The chain couples TRBV7-9 to TRBJ1-2; the D gene is possibly TRBD1 (6 bases). The CDR3 totals 14 residues. V dropped 7 bases and J dropped 8 bases, with 20 bases sitting between them. In germline, CDR1 is SEHNR, CDR2 FQNEAQ (reference sequence). In DNA form, the CDR3 reads TGTGCCAGCATCGAGTGGGGGGCCTTGGAGGGCTACACCTTC. It is translated as CASIEWGALEGYTF.

This clonotype was counted a few times. The rearrangement joins TRBV27 to TRBJ2-5; maybe TRBD1 (6 bases). V lost 5 bases, J lost 0 bases, and 13 bases lay in between. Germline values: CDR1 MNHEY, CDR2 SMNVEV (reference sequence). This CDR3 comprises 15 residues. The CDR3 DNA is TGTGCCAGCAGTGTACGACAGGTTGACCAAGAGACCCAGTACTTC. This encodes CASSVRQVDQETQYF.

The V call is TRBV12-3 or TRBV12-4, the J call TRBJ2-7; no firm D call. The CDR3 length is 14 residues. V lost 5 bases and J lost 0, with 11 bases in between. CDR3 DNA sequence: TGTGCCAGCAGTCCTGACACCATCTCCTACGAGCAGTACTTC. Its protein product is CASSPDTISYEQYF.

The chain carries TRBV4-3 and TRBJ2-3; D remains ambiguous. Germline V gene sequence: CDR1 LGHNA, CDR2 YSLEER. The CDR3 has 15 amino acids. Trimming cost V 6 bases and J 1 base, with 14 bases left between them. In DNA, the CDR3 is TGCGCCAGCAGAGTGGACCGTCATGGCACAGATACGCAGTATTTT. Protein: CASRVDRHGTDTQYF.

J is TRBJ1-2 and V is TRBV6-5; the match to TRBD1 covers 10 bases. The CDR3 loop spans 15 amino acids. V lost 5 bases and J lost 3; bases outside the gene matches: 6. CDR1 MNHEY and CDR2 SVGAGI come from the germline V gene. The CDR3 loop reads CASSGQGVRYYGYTF. The CDR3 DNA reads TGTGCCAGCAGTGGACAGGGGGTTCGCTACTATGGCTACACCTTC.

This clonotype came up a few times. The chain carries TRBV7-9 and TRBJ2-1; D gene ambiguous. The CDR3 is 13 residues long. Per the germline V gene, CDR1 is SEHNR and CDR2 is FQNEAQ (reference sequence). The V and J ends lost 6 bases and 8 bases respectively, with 14 bases between them. The CDR3 spells CASSKNLGDEQFF. The CDR3 nucleotides read TGTGCCAGCAGTAAGAATCTGGGCGATGAGCAGTTCTTC.

This clonotype has a handful of counts. A junction end diverges from the germline sequence, so it may reflect a read error. The V call is TRBV7-7, the J call TRBJ2-1; 9 bases are shared with TRBD1. Judging by the DNA end, TRBJ2-7 fits better; the J call may be wrong. Germline V gives CDR1 SSHAT, CDR2 FNYEAQ (reference sequence). There are 15 residues in the CDR3. The CDR3 DNA reads as TGTGCTAGCAGCTCGGGACAGGGCTCCTACAATGAGCAGTACTTC. Residues: CASSSGQGSYNEQYF.

This clonotype was counted ten times or more. The chain carries TRBV5-1 and TRBJ1-5, with D tentatively TRBD1 (6 bases). CDR1 and CDR2 from the germline V gene are SGHRS and YFSETQ. V gave up 0 bases and J gave up 4 bases, with 8 bases separating them. This CDR3 comprises 14 residues. The CDR3, as DNA: TGCGCCAGCAGCTTGGGGACAGTAAATCAGCCCCAGCATTTT. The encoded protein is CASSLGTVNQPQHF.

This clonotype was detected once. The V and J genes are TRBV2 and TRBJ2-3; D is perhaps TRBD2 (6 bases). CDR1 is SNHLY and CDR2 is FYNNEI in the germline V gene. V dropped 2 bases and J dropped 0 bases, with 9 bases sitting between them. The CDR3 has 15 amino acids. The CDR3 reads CASSEWGVSTDTQYF. For the CDR3, the DNA is TGTGCCAGCAGTGAATGGGGGGTGAGCACAGATACGCAGTATTTT.

This clonotype was seen at least ten times. The chain is built from TRBV3-1 and TRBJ2-3; D call uncertain. Germline assignment: CDR1 LGHDT and CDR2 YNNKEL (reference sequence). V was cut by 1 base and J by 2 bases, with 7 bases left in between. The CDR3 is 14 residues long. This CDR3 reads CASSQAGTTDTQYF. Written as DNA, the CDR3 is TGTGCCAGCAGCCAAGCGGGCACCACAGATACGCAGTATTTT.

The rearrangement joins TRBV11-2 to TRBJ2-3, with 7 bases lining up with TRBD2. The CDR3 is 15 amino acids. CDR1 and CDR2 from the germline V gene are SGHAT and FQNNGV. J gave up 4 bases and V 7 bases, and 11 bases lay outside the gene matches. This chain's CDR3 is CASTSRSGKADTQYF. As DNA, the CDR3 is TGTGCCAGCACCTCAAGGAGCGGGAAGGCAGATACGCAGTATTTT.

The V and J genes are TRBV12-3 or TRBV12-4 and TRBJ2-4; 13 positions agree with TRBD2. The CDR3 consists of 17 residues. The J segment lost 1 base and the V segment lost 3 bases, leaving 3 bases of the junction unmatched. CDR3 coding DNA: TGTGCCAGCAGTTTGACTAGCGGGGGGTTTGCCAAAAACATTCAGTACTTC. Its protein is CASSLTSGGFAKNIQYF.

This clonotype was found a few times. The J gene is TRBJ2-7, the V gene TRBV4-2; 8 positions agree with TRBD2. The J call is doubtful: the DNA matches TRBJ2-5 better. Germline V gene lookup returns CDR1 LGHNA and CDR2 YNFKEQ. The CDR3 extends over 15 amino acids. The CDR3 DNA is TGTGCCAGCAGCCAAGGAACGGGAGGGGTAGAGACCCAGTACTTC. Protein product: CASSQGTGGVETQYF.

This rearrangement joins TRBV20-1 to TRBJ1-2; 9 nucleotides line up with TRBD1. The J segment lost 7 bases and the V segment lost 7 bases, leaving 10 bases of the junction unmatched. CDR3 length: 13 residues. The germline CDR1 and CDR2 sequences are DFQATT and SNEGSKA (reference sequence). CDR3 sequence reads: CSVGDRGYPGYTF. The CDR3 bases are TGCAGTGTAGGCGACAGGGGGTATCCTGGCTACACCTTC.

This clonotype has more than one count but fewer than ten. The J gene is TRBJ2-1, the V gene TRBV4-3; 10 bases agree with TRBD1. The germline V gene has CDR1 LGHNA and CDR2 YSLEER. The CDR3 extends over 16 amino acids. Trimming took 1 base from V and 7 from J; bases not matched to a gene: 7. The CDR3 reads CASSQGGTGASNEQFF. In DNA, the CDR3 is TGCGCCAGCAGCCAAGGGGGGACAGGGGCCTCAAATGAGCAGTTCTTC.

This chain uses TRBV12-3 or TRBV12-4 with TRBJ2-1; 8 bases fit TRBD1. Losses at the gene ends were 7 bases for V and 4 bases for J; bases not matched to a gene: 9. There are 15 residues in the CDR3. CDR3 sequence reads: CASNPTGGLYNEQFF. The CDR3 DNA reads as TGTGCCAGCAACCCCACAGGGGGTCTTTACAATGAGCAGTTCTTC.

The V gene is TRBV2, the J gene TRBJ1-4; D remains unclear. The CDR3 length is 15 residues. Germline V gene lookup returns CDR1 SNHLY and CDR2 FYNNEI. Deletions cut 2 bases from V and 0 bases from J, with 7 bases between. The CDR3 DNA follows: TGTGCCAGCAGTGAATATGGCGCAACTAATGAAAAACTGTTTTTT. This encodes CASSEYGATNEKLFF.

This rearrangement joins TRBV15 to TRBJ1-3; 9 bases line up with TRBD1. Losses at the gene ends were 3 bases for V and 0 bases for J; bases not matched to a gene: 0. CDR3 length: 15 residues. CDR1 and CDR2 from the germline V gene are LNHNV and YYDKDF (reference sequence). The CDR3 bases are TGTGCCACCAGCAGGACAGGGGGCTCTGGAAACACCATATATTTT. It specifies CATSRTGGSGNTIYF.

The chain recombines TRBV29-1 with TRBJ2-1, with TRBD2 matching 10 bases. The DNA end favors TRBJ2-7, so the J call may be wrong. CDR1 and CDR2 (germline): SQVTM, ANQGSEA. The CDR3 extends over 13 amino acids. DNA of the CDR3: TGCCATACTAGCGGGATCTCCTACAATGAGCAGTACTTC. Translated: CHTSGISYNEQYF.